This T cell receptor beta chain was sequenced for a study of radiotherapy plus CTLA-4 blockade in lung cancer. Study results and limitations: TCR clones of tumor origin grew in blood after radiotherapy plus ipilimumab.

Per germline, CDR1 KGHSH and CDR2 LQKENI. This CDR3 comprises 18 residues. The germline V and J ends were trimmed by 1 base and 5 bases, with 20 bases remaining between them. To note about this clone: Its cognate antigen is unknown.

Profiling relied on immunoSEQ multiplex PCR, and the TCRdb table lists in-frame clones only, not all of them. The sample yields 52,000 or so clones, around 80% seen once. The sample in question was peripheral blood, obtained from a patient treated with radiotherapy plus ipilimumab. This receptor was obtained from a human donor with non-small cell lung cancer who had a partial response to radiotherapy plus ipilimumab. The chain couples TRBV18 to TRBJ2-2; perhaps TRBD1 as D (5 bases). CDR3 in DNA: TGTGCCAGCTCACCACTCTTGGTACGTCAGGGAAATACCGGGGAGCTGTTTTTT. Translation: CASSPLLVRQGNTGELFF. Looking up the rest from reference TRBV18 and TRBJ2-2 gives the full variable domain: NAGVMQNPRHLVRRRGQEARLRCSPMKGHSHVYWYRQLPEEGLKFMVYLQKENIIDESGMPKERFSAEFPKEGPSILRIQQVVRGDSAAYFCASSPLLVRQGNTGELFFGEGSRLTVL.